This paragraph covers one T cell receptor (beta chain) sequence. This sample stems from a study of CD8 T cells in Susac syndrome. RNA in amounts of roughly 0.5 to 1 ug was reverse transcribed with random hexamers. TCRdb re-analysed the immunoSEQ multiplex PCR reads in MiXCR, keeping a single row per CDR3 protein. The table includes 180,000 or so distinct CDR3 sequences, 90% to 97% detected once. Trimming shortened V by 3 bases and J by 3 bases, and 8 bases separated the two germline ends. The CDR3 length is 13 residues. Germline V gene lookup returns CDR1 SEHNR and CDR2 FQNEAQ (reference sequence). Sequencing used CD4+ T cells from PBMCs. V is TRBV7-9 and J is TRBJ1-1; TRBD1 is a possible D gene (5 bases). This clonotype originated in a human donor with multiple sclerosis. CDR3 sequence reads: CASSFGTDTEAFF. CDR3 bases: TGTGCCAGCAGCTTCGGGACGGACACTGAAGCTTTCTTT.